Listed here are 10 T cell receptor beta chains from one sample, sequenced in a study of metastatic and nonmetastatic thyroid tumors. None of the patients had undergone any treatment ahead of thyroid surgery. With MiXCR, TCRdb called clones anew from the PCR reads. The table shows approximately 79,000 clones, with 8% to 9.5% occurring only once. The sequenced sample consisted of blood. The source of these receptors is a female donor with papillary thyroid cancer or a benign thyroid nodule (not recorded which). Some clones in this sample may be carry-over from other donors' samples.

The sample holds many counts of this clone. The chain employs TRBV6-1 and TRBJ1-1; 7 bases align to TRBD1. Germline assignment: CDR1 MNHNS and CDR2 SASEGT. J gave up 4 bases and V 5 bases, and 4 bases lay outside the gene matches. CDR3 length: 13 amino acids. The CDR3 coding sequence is TGTGCCAGCAGTACGGACAGGCTCACTGAAGCTTTCTTT. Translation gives CASSTDRLTEAFF.

The CDR3 DNA reads TGTGCCAGCAGCTATATCTCCCCGGGGCAAGCCGGGGAGCTGTTTTTT. Its protein is CASSYISPGQAGELFF. This rearrangement joins TRBV6-1 to TRBJ2-2; D possibly uses TRBD1 or TRBD2 (5 bases each). From germline, CDR1 is MNHNS and CDR2 SASEGT. The V and J ends lost 6 bases and 6 bases respectively, with 20 bases between them. The CDR3 is made up of 16 amino acids.

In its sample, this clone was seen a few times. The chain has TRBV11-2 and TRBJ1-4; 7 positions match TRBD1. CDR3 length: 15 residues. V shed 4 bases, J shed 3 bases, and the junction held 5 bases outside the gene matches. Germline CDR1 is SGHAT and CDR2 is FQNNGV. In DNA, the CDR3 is TGTGCCAGCAGCTCCCACAGGGGATCTAATGAAAAACTGTTTTTT. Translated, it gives CASSSHRGSNEKLFF.

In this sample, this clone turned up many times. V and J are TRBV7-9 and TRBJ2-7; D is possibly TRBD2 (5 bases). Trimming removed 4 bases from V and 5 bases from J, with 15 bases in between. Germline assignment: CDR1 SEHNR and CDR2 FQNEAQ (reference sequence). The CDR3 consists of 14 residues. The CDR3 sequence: CASSSPKRPDEQYF. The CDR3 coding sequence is TGTGCCAGCAGCTCCCCCAAGCGGCCTGACGAGCAGTACTTC.

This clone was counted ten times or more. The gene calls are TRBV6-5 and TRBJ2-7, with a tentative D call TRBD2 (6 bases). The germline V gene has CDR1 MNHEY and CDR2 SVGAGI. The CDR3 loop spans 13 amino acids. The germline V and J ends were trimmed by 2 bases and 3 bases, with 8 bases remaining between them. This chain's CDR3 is CASSYVGGYEQYF. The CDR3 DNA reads TGTGCCAGCAGTTACGTCGGGGGCTACGAGCAGTACTTC.

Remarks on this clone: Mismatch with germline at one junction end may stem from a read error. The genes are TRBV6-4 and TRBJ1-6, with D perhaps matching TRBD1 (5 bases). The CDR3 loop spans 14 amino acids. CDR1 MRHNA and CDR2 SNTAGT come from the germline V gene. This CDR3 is CVSRDSDYNSPLHF. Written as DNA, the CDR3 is TGTGTCAGCAGAGACAGCGATTATAATTCACCCCTCCACTTT.

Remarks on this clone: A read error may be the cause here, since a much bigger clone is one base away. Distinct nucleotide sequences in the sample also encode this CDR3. DNA for the CDR3: TGTGCCAGCAGTGAAAAGGGTCTTTCCCCCTACGAGCAGTACTTC. This gives the protein CASSEKGLSPYEQYF. J is TRBJ2-7 and V is TRBV6-1; D is undetermined. The V gene's germline CDR1 is MNHNS and CDR2 SASEGT. V was trimmed by 2 bases and J by 2 bases, leaving 13 bases between them. The CDR3 has 15 residues.

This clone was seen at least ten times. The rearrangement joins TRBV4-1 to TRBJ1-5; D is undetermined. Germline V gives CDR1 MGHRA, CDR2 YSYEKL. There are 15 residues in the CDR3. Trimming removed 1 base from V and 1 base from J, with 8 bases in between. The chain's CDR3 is CASSQVRGSNQPQHF. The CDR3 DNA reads TGCGCCAGCAGCCAAGTCCGAGGAAGCAATCAGCCCCAGCATTTT.

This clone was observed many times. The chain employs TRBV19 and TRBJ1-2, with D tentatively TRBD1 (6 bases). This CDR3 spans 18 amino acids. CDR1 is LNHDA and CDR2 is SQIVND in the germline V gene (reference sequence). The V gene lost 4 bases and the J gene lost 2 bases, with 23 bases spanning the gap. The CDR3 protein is CASSTSRFNGGLNYGYTF. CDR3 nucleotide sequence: TGTGCCAGTAGTACCTCCCGTTTTAACGGGGGCCTCAACTATGGCTACACCTTC.

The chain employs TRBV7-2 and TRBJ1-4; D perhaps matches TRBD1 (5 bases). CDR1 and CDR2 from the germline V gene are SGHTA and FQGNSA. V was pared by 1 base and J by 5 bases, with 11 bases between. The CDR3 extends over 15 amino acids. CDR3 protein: CASSLGGLENEKLFF. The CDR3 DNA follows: TGTGCCAGCAGCTTAGGGGGACTGGAGAATGAAAAACTGTTTTTT.